The clone carrying this T cell receptor beta chain has more than one count but fewer than ten. Its antigen is not known. Gene names refer to mouse genes. The sequence runs out 4 residues before the end of the CDR3; the remainder is reconstructed from the germline J gene. This sample is drawn from a study of CD8+ T cells in alopecia areata. For the study at large: Grafting placed skin from approximately 6-12-month-old C3H/HeJ donors with spontaneous alopecia onto roughly 7-10-week-old female C3H/HeJ mice. The study, taken as a whole, reports: Alphabeta T cells residing in normal skin are also sequenced in scalp samples. Clarity of TCR sharing across patients fell short of that in mice, possibly HLA-related. Clonality was higher in lesional than normal scalp, especially in alopecia totalis/universalis.

Cells from pooled cutaneous lymph nodes were sorted by CD4, CD8alpha, NKG2D, NKG2ACE and other markers. Reverse transcription of extracted RNA yielded cDNA, which provided the sequencing template. The data were produced by immunoSEQ multiplex PCR, yet TCRdb's version contains in-frame clones alone and is incomplete. The specimen has more than 250,000 clones, none found just once. V was clipped by 0 bases and J by 3 bases; unmatched bases: 4. Germline CDR1 NNHDY, CDR2 SYVADS. There are 17 residues in the CDR3. The sequence was obtained from a C3H/HeJ mouse with alopecia areata. The strain's MHC type: H2-k. The material sequenced was CD4+ T cells sorted from a lymph node. The chain carries TRBV13-3 and TRBJ2-3; 13 nucleotides align to TRBD2. CDR3: CASSDGTGGARAETLYF. The CDR3 DNA, read in part, is TGTGCCAGCAGTGATGGGACTGGGGGGGCGCGGGCAGAA.